The following is a T cell receptor beta chain sequence with its context. Its antigen is not identified. The method was immunoSEQ multiplex PCR; TCRdb's version includes in-frame clones alone and lacks a portion of them. The data hold about 1.5 million clones, with about 98% observed a single time. This entry is derived from a study of shared clonotypes between healthy human individuals. Study-level information: Each donor's CD8 memory used one plate, CD8 naive two, each CD4 subset three. Study-wide findings and caveats: Blood was the only sampled material, and tissue repertoires likely differ.

Each donor was a Caucasian adult residing in Nashville, Tennessee. There are 16 residues in the CDR3. With 0 bases clipped from V and 3 bases from J, the junction kept 3 bases outside the gene matches. Germline V gene sequence: CDR1 SEHNR, CDR2 FQNEAQ (reference sequence). The gene calls are TRBV7-9 and TRBJ2-3, with 10 positions matching TRBD1. Sequenced material: naive CD4+ T cells sorted from blood. Stated subset: CD45RA+ positively selected. The receptor's source is a man aged 25-45 years in good health. CDR3 DNA sequence: TGTGCCAGCAGCTTAGCGGGACAGGGGCTGACAGATACGCAGTATTTT. Amino acid sequence: CASSLAGQGLTDTQYF.